This entry describes one T cell receptor (beta chain). Antigen: not known. Unstimulated regulatory T cells (CD4+CD25+CD127-), CD4+CD25- non-regulatory cells, CD4 and CD8 cells were FACS-sorted from thawed PBMCs. This record belongs to a study of Tregs in tolerant kidney transplant recipients. Study-level results: The most relevant donor-specific Treg TCRbeta repertoire apparently came from expansion with activated donor B cells.

The assay was immunoSEQ multiplex PCR, and TCRdb's table has in-frame clones only and misses some. The profile covers fewer than 70,000 clones, with around 83% appearing a single time and roughly 5% taken by the ten largest. Trimming took 8 bases from V and 5 from J, leaving 24 bases between them. The CDR3 length is 16 residues. CDR1 and CDR2 (germline): SGHTA, FQGNSA. Source material: CD4+ T cells from blood. The chain employs TRBV7-2 and TRBJ2-5; perhaps TRBD1 as D (5 bases). The origin of this receptor is a human donor in good health. CDR3 in amino acids: CASSLRRGRGGETQYF. DNA for the CDR3: TGTGCCAGCTCCCTGCGTAGGGGTAGGGGTGGGGAGACCCAGTACTTC.